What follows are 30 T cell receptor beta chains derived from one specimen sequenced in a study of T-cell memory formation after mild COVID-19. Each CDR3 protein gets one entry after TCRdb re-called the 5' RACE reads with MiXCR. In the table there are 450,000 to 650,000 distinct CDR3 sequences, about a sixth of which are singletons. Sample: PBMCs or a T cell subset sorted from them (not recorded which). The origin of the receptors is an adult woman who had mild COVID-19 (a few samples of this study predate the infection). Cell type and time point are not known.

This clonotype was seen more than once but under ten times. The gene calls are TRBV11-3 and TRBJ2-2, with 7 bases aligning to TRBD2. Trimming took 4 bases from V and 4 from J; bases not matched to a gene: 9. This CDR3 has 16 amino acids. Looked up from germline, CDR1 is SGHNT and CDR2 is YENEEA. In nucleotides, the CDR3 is TGTGCCAGCAGCTCAGGGAACCCGGGGGGCACCGGGGAGCTGTTTTTT. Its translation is CASSSGNPGGTGELFF.

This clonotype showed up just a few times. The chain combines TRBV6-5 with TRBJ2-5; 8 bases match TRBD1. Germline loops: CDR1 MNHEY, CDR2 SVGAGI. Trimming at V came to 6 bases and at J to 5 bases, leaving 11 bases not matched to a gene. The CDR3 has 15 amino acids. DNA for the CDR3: TGTGCCAGCAGCCCACGGACAGGGATCGAGGAGACCCAGTACTTC. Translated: CASSPRTGIEETQYF.

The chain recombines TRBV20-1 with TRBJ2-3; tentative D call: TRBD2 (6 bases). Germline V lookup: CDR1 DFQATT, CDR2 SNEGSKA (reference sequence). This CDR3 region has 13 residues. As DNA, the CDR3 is TGCAGCCCGCTGAGGGAGGACACAGATACGCAGTATTTT. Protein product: CSPLREDTDTQYF.

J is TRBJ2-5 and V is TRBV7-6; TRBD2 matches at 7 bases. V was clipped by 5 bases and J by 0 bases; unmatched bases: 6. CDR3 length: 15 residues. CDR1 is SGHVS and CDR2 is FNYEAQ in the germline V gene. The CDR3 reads CASSPGTTNQETQYF. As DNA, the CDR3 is TGTGCCAGCAGCCCTGGGACTACCAACCAAGAGACCCAGTACTTC. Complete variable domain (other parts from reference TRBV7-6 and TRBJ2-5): GAGVSQSPRYKVTKRGQDVALRCDPISGHVSLYWYRQALGQGPEFLTYFNYEAQQDKSGLPNDRFSAERPEGSISTLTIQRTEQRDSAMYRCASSPGTTNQETQYFGPGTRLLVL.

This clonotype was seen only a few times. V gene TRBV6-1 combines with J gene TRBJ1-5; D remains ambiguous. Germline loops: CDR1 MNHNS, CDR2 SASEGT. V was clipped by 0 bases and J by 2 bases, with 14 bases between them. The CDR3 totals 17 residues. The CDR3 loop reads CASSEALISHGNQPQHF. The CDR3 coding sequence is TGTGCCAGCAGTGAAGCGCTTATAAGCCACGGCAATCAGCCCCAGCATTTT.

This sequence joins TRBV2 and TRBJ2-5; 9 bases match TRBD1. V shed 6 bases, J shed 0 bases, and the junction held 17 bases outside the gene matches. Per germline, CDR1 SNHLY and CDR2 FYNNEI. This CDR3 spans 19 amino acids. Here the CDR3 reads CASRDPGTGRVFYQETQYF. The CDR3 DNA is TGTGCCAGCAGGGACCCGGGGACAGGGCGGGTGTTCTACCAAGAGACCCAGTACTTC.

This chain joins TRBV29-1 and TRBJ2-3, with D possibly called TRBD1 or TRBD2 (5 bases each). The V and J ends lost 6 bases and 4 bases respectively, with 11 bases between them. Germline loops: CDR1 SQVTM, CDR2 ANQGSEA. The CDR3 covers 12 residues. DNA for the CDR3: TGCAGCGTCGGGGACGGTCCAGATACGCAGTATTTT. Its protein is CSVGDGPDTQYF.

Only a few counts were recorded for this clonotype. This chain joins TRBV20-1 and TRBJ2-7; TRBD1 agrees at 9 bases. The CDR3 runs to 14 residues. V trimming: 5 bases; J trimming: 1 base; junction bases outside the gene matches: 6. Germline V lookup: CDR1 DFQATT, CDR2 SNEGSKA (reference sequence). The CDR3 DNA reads TGCAGTGCTGCGACCGGGACAGGGTCCTACGAGCAGTACTTC. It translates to CSAATGTGSYEQYF.

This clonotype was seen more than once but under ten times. Here the CDR3 reads CSARRGRQETQYF. For the CDR3, the DNA is TGCAGTGCTAGGAGGGGGCGGCAAGAGACCCAGTACTTC. J is TRBJ2-5 and V is TRBV20-1; 7 positions match TRBD1. Looked up from germline, CDR1 is DFQATT and CDR2 is SNEGSKA (reference sequence). Trimming at V came to 3 bases and at J to 2 bases, leaving 3 bases not matched to a gene. The length of the CDR3 is 13 residues.

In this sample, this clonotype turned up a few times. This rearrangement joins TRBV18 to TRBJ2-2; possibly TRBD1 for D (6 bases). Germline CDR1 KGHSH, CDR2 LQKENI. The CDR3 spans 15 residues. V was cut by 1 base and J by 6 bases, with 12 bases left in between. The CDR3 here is CASSPRQGSAGELFF. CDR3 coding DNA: TGTGCCAGCTCACCACGGCAGGGGAGCGCCGGGGAGCTGTTTTTT. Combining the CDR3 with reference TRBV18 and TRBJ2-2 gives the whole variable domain NAGVMQNPRHLVRRRGQEARLRCSPMKGHSHVYWYRQLPEEGLKFMVYLQKENIIDESGMPKERFSAEFPKEGPSILRIQQVVRGDSAAYFCASSPRQGSAGELFFGEGSRLTVL.

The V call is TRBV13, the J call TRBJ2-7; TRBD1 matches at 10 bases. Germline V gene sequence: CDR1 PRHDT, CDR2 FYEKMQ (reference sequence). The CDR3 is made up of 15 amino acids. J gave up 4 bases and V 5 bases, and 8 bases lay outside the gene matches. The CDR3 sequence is CASSNPGQGKYEQYF. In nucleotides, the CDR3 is TGTGCCAGCAGCAACCCGGGACAGGGGAAATACGAGCAGTACTTC.

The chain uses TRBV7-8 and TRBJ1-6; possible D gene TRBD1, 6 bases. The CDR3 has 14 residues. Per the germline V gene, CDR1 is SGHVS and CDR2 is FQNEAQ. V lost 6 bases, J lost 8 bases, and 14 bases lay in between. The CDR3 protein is CASSSIQGYSPLHF. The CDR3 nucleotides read TGTGCCAGCAGTTCAATACAGGGCTATTCACCCCTCCACTTT.

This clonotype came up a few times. The CDR3 nucleotides read TGTGCCAGCAGAGACAGGGAAGGGGGCACAGATACGCAGTATTTT. As protein: CASRDREGGTDTQYF. The V call is TRBV6-2 or TRBV6-3, the J call TRBJ2-3, with 7 bases matching TRBD1. V trimming: 6 bases; J trimming: 1 base; junction bases outside the gene matches: 7. The CDR3 is made up of 15 amino acids. Germline V CDR1 and CDR2: MNHEY, SVGEGT.

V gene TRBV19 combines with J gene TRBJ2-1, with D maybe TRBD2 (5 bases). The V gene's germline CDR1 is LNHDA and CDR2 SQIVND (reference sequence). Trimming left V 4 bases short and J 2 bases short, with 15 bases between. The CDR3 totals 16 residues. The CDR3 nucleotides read TGTGCCAGTAGTAGGCGGAGCGGAGGAACCTACAATGAGCAGTTCTTC. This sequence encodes CASSRRSGGTYNEQFF.

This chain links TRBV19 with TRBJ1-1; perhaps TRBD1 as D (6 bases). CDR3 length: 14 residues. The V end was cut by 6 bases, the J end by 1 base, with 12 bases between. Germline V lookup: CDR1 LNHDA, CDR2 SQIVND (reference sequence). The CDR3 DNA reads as TGTGCCAGTAGGGTCACGGGGGCGAACACTGAAGCTTTCTTT. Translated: CASRVTGANTEAFF.

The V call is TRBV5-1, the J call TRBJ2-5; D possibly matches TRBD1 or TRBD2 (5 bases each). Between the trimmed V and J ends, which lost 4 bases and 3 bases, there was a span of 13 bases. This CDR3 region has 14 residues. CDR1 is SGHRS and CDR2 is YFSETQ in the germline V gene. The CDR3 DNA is TGCGCCAGCAGCCCCGGGACCCTAAAAGAGACCCAGTACTTC. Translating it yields CASSPGTLKETQYF.

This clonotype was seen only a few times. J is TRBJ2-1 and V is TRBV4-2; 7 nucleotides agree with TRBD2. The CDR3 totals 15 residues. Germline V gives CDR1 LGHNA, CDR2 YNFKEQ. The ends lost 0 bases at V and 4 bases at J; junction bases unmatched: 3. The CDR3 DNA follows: TGTGCCAGCAGCCAAGAACTAGCGATTTACAATGAGCAGTTCTTC. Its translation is CASSQELAIYNEQFF.

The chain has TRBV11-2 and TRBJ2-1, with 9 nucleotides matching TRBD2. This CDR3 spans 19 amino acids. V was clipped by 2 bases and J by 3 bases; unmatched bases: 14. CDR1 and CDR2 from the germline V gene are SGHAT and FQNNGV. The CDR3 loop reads CASSLYLAGIQRVYNEQFF. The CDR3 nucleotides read TGTGCCAGCAGCTTATACCTAGCGGGGATTCAACGAGTCTACAATGAGCAGTTCTTC.

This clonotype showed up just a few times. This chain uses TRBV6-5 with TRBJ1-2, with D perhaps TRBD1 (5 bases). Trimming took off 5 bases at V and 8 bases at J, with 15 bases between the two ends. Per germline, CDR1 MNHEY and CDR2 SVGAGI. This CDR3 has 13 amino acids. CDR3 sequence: CASSLQGVGGYTF. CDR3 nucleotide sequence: TGTGCCAGCAGTCTGCAGGGTGTAGGGGGCTACACCTTC.

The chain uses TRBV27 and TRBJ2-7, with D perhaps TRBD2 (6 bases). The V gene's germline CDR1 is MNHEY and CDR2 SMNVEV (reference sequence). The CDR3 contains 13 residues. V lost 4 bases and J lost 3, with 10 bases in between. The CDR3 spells CASSWRDDYEQYF. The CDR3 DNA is TGTGCCAGCAGTTGGAGGGACGACTACGAGCAGTACTTC.

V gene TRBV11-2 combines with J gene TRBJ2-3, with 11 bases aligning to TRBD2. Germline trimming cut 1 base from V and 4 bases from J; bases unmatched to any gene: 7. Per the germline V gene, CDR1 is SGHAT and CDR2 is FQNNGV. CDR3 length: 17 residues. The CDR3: CASSLVASGRFADTQYF. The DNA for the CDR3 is TGTGCCAGCAGCTTAGTGGCTAGCGGGAGGTTTGCAGATACGCAGTATTTT.

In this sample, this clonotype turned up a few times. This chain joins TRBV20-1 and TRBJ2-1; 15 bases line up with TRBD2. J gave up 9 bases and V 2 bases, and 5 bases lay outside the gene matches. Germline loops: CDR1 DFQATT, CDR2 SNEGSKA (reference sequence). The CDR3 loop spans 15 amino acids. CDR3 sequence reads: CSARWTSGRAGEQFF. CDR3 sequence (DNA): TGCAGTGCTAGATGGACTAGCGGGAGGGCCGGTGAGCAGTTCTTC.

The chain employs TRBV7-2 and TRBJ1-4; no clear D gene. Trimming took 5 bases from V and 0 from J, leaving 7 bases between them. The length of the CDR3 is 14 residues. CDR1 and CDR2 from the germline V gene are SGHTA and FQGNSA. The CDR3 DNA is TGTGCCAGCAGCAACAGAACAACTAATGAAAAACTGTTTTTT. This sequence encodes CASSNRTTNEKLFF.

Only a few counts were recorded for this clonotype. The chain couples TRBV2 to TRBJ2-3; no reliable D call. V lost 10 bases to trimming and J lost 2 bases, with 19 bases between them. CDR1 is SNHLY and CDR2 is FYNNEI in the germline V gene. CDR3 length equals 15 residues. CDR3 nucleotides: TGTGCCATTCCGTCGCTGGACCATTACACAGATACGCAGTATTTT. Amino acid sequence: CAIPSLDHYTDTQYF.

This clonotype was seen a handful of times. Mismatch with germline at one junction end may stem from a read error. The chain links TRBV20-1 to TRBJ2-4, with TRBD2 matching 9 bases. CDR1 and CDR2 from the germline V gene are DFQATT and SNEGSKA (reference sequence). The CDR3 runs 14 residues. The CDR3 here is CSAQTSGAKNIQYF. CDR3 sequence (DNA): TGCAGTGCCCAGACTAGCGGAGCCAAGAACATTCAGTACTTC.

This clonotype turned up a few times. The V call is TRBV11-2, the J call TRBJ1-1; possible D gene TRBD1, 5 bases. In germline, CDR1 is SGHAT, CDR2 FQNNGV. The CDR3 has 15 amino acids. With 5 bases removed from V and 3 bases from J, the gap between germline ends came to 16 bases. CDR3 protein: CASSPWRAGDTEAFF. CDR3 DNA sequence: TGTGCCAGCAGCCCCTGGAGGGCGGGGGACACTGAAGCTTTCTTT.

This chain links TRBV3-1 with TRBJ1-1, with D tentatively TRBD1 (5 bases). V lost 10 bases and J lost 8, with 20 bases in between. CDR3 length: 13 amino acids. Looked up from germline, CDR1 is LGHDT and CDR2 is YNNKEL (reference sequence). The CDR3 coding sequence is TGTGCCACCTCTCGGGTCCAGGGAGGGGAAGCTTTCTTT. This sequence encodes CATSRVQGGEAFF.

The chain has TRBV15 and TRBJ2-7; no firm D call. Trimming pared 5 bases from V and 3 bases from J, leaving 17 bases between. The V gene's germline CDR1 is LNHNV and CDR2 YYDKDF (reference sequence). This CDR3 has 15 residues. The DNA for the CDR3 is TGTGCCACCAGCTATGGACGAGGTCCGGTCTACGAGCAGTACTTC. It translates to CATSYGRGPVYEQYF.

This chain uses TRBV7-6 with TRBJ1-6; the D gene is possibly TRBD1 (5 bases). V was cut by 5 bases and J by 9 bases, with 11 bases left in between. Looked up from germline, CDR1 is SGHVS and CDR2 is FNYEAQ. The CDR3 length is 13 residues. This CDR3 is CASSRDRGSPLHF. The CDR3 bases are TGTGCCAGCAGCCGGGATAGGGGTTCACCCCTCCACTTT.

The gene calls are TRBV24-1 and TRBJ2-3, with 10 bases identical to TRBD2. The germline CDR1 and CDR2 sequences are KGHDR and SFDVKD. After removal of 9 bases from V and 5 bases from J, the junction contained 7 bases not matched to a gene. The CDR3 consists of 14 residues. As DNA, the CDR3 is TGTGCCACCGAGGCTAGCGGGAGACTAGATACGCAGTATTTT. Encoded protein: CATEASGRLDTQYF.